This T cell receptor beta chain came from a study of T-cell reconstitution after alpha-beta-depleted transplantation in children. Preparing the TCRbeta library involved the use of unique molecular identifiers. TCRdb fed the PCR reads into MiXCR, producing one record per CDR3 protein. The table has hundreds of thousands of distinct CDR3 sequences, over 10% seen once. CDR1 is DFQATT and CDR2 is SNEGSKA in the germline V gene (reference sequence). The CDR3 contains 14 residues. V gave up 6 bases and J gave up 5 bases; unmatched junction bases: 5. The rearrangement uses TRBV20-1 and TRBJ2-1, with 12 bases fitting TRBD2. This receptor was taken from a girl aged 2-10 years with congenital amegakaryocytic thrombocytopenia, due to receive a stem cell transplant. The sample in question was PBMCs, obtained before TCRalphabeta/CD19-depleted stem cell transplant. CDR3 nucleotides: TGCAGTGCCGTGACTAGCGGGAGAGACAATGAGCAGTTCTTC. Protein: CSAVTSGRDNEQFF.